This TCR beta chain was identified in a study of shared clonotypes between healthy human individuals. The germline V gene encodes CDR1 SGHRS and CDR2 YFSETQ. The CDR3 sequence is 16 residues long. Trimming removed 0 bases at V and 1 base at J, with 11 bases between. Those who donated, Caucasian adults without exception, all lived in Nashville, Tennessee. Around 31,000 T cell genomes, or 300 ng DNA, went into unsorted PBMC replicate PCRs. The protocol was immunoSEQ multiplex PCR, while the TCRdb copy is restricted to in-frame clones and leaves out a portion. The table has 550,000 to 600,000 clones, around 80% seen once; the top ten hold 12%.

Material for sequencing was PBMCs. The chain uses TRBV5-1 and TRBJ2-1; TRBD1 is a possible D gene (6 bases). The source of this sequence is a woman in her thirties or forties in good health. Some clones in this sample may be carry-over from other donors' samples. The CDR3 nucleotides read TGCGCCAGCAGCTTGGTCGCAGGGGAGTCCTACAATGAGCAGTTCTTC. Its protein product is CASSLVAGESYNEQFF.